Reported below is one T cell receptor (beta chain). Its antigen remains unidentified. This table comes from immunoSEQ multiplex PCR, and its TCRdb copy is limited to in-frame clones, with some not included. The sample contains around 36,000 clones, roughly 70% of which appear only once. The data derive from a study of vaccination effects on CD4 cells after COVID-19. The V end lost 2 bases, the J end lost 2 bases, and 10 bases lay between the germline ends. CDR1 is MNHEY and CDR2 is SMNVEV in the germline V gene (reference sequence). The CDR3 totals 14 residues. Sequencing was preceded by expansion of antigen-specific CD4+ T cells with viral peptide pools in the ViraFEST assay. Investigators separated out CD4+ T cells once around 11 days of culture had passed. Recipients of the vaccine had no prior SARS-CoV-2 infection and negative nucleocapsid antibodies.

This sequence originates from a human donor who received a COVID-19 vaccine. The J gene is TRBJ2-7, the V gene TRBV27; D is unclear. The specimen was CD4+ T cells from PBMCs cultured with SARS-CoV-2 spike peptides, collected before COVID-19 vaccination. This chain's CDR3 is CASSLKWGTYEQYF. CDR3 DNA sequence: TGTGCCAGCAGTTTAAAATGGGGAACCTACGAGCAGTACTTC.